The next 15 T cell receptor beta chains were all read from a single sample in a study of T cells after yellow fever vaccination. Using its own MiXCR run on the 5' RACE reads, TCRdb lists one record per CDR3 protein. Among 50,000 to 65,000 distinct CDR3 sequences, around 7% were seen once, and the ten largest hold 24%. Material: CD8+ T cells not binding an NS4B(214-222) dextramer, sorted from PBMCs, obtained roughly 45 days after the first yellow fever vaccination. The source of these receptors is a man aged 18 to 30 who received the YFV17D yellow fever vaccine.

This clonotype showed up many times. The J gene is TRBJ2-3, the V gene TRBV20-1, with a possible D match to TRBD2 (7 bases). The CDR3 runs to 15 residues. V was cut by 0 bases and J by 2 bases, with 12 bases left in between. CDR1 is DFQATT, CDR2 SNEGSKA, per germline (reference sequence). DNA for the CDR3: TGCAGTGCTAGAGATCGGCGGGGGCTCACAGATACGCAGTATTTT. Protein: CSARDRRGLTDTQYF.

The V and J genes are TRBV7-9 and TRBJ2-7; 8 nucleotides match TRBD2. The ends lost 5 bases at V and 0 bases at J; junction bases unmatched: 6. The V gene's germline CDR1 is SEHNR and CDR2 FQNEAQ (reference sequence). The CDR3 has 15 amino acids. CDR3 loop: CASSLGGAFSYEQYV. The DNA of the CDR3 is TGTGCCAGCAGCCTCGGGGGGGCGTTCTCCTACGAGCAGTACGTC.

V is TRBV7-9 and J is TRBJ2-7, with D perhaps given as TRBD1 or TRBD2 (6 bases each). CDR1 SEHNR and CDR2 FQNEAQ come from the germline V gene (reference sequence). The CDR3 extends over 13 amino acids. Between the trimmed V and J ends, which lost 11 bases and 1 base, there was a span of 15 bases. Here the CDR3 DNA reads TGTGCCTACGAAGGGGGGTCGTCCTACGAGCAGTACGTC. It translates to CAYEGGSSYEQYV.

The chain is built from TRBV4-3 and TRBJ1-5, with a weak D call TRBD1 (5 bases). Looked up from germline, CDR1 is LGHNA and CDR2 is YSLEER. This CDR3 has 15 amino acids. V was shortened by 0 bases and J by 4 bases, with 10 bases between the two germline ends. CDR3 sequence reads: CASSQDQGANQPQHF. The CDR3 region has the DNA TGCGCCAGCAGCCAAGATCAGGGAGCGAATCAGCCCCAGCATTTT.

This clonotype came up many times. This chain uses TRBV4-1 with TRBJ1-1; 7 nucleotides match TRBD1. With V trimmed by 0 bases and J by 9 bases, 10 bases remained unmatched. The CDR3 covers 15 residues. Per the germline V gene, CDR1 is MGHRA and CDR2 is YSYEKL. CDR3 nucleotide sequence: TGCGCCAGCAGCCAAGAAAGGTCCCAGGGGGGAAAAGCTTTCTTT. Translation gives CASSQERSQGGKAFF.

This clonotype was seen ten or more times. V is TRBV10-3 and J is TRBJ2-7; possible D gene TRBD1, 5 bases. V was pared by 8 bases and J by 2 bases, with 10 bases between. CDR3 size: 12 residues. Germline CDR1 is ENHRY and CDR2 is SYGVKD. CDR3 sequence: CAIAAGPYEQYF. CDR3 nucleotides: TGTGCCATCGCAGCAGGGCCCTACGAGCAGTACTTC.

The chain carries TRBV7-2 and TRBJ2-7; TRBD2 matches 14 bases. Germline V gene data show CDR1 as SGHTA and CDR2 as FQGNSA. V lost 2 bases to trimming and J lost 2 bases; unmatched junction nucleotides: 8. CDR3 length: 18 amino acids. The CDR3 DNA follows: TGTGCCAGCAGCTTACCGACTAGCGGGGGGGCCGCACCCTACGAGCAGTACTTC. It codes for CASSLPTSGGAAPYEQYF.

This clonotype was seen more than once but under ten times. The chain carries TRBV5-6 and TRBJ2-3; possibly TRBD1 for D (6 bases). Trimming stripped 5 bases from V and 3 bases from J, with 13 bases between. In germline, CDR1 is SGHDT, CDR2 YYEEEE. This CDR3 spans 14 amino acids. CDR3 bases: TGTGCCAGCAGGATGAACAGGGCAACAGATACGCAGTATTTT. It specifies CASRMNRATDTQYF.

There are a few counts of this clonotype. This chain uses TRBV20-1 with TRBJ2-3; 14 bases map to TRBD2. This CDR3 is 16 amino acids long. V lost 5 bases and J lost 4; bases outside the gene matches: 8. Germline CDR1 is DFQATT and CDR2 is SNEGSKA (reference sequence). The chain's CDR3 is CSAPMTSGGVADTQYF. The CDR3 nucleotides are TGCAGTGCTCCGATGACTAGCGGGGGGGTAGCAGATACGCAGTATTTT.

The chain combines TRBV5-8 with TRBJ2-7; TRBD2 agrees at 9 bases. Germline loops: CDR1 SGHTS, CDR2 YDEGEE. CDR3 length: 15 amino acids. The ends lost 0 bases at V and 7 bases at J; junction bases unmatched: 8. The CDR3 loop reads CASSLDLGLAKEQYF. CDR3 DNA: TGTGCCAGCAGCTTGGATCTTGGACTAGCGAAAGAGCAGTACTTC.

In its sample, this clonotype was seen many times. This rearrangement joins TRBV7-6 to TRBJ1-5; the match to TRBD1 covers 8 bases. The V gene's germline CDR1 is SGHVS and CDR2 FNYEAQ. The CDR3 runs 16 residues. The junction had 2 bases not matched to a gene; V was cut back by 1 base and J by 0 bases. This CDR3 is CASSLETGDSNQPQHF. CDR3 in DNA: TGTGCCAGCAGCTTAGAGACAGGGGATAGCAATCAGCCCCAGCATTTT.

This clonotype was counted at least ten times. The chain employs TRBV5-1 and TRBJ2-7; 7 bases map to TRBD1. The V gene end was trimmed by 6 bases and the J gene end by 0 bases; junction bases not matched to a gene: 9. Germline CDR1 reads SGHRS; CDR2 reads YFSETQ. This CDR3 comprises 15 residues. The CDR3 sequence is CASTLPDRPSYEQYF. The CDR3 nucleotides read TGCGCCAGCACCCTGCCGGACAGGCCCTCCTACGAGCAGTACTTC. The whole variable domain, remainder taken from reference TRBV5-1 and TRBJ2-7, is KAGVTQTPRYLIKTRGQQVTLSCSPISGHRSVSWYQQTPGQGLQFLFEYFSETQRNKGNFPGRFSGRQFSNSRSEMNVSTLELGDSALYLCASTLPDRPSYEQYFGPGTRLTVT.

Worth noting for this clonotype: This probably arose from a read error, given a far larger clone one base away. This sequence joins TRBV7-2 and TRBJ2-2; weak D call: TRBD2 (6 bases). Germline CDR1 reads SGHTA; CDR2 reads FQGNSA. The CDR3 length is 11 residues. Written as DNA, the CDR3 is TGTGCCAGCAGCCTGGCCGGGGGGCTGTTTTTT. This gives the protein CASSLAGGLFF.

The chain uses TRBV5-1 and TRBJ2-3; 7 positions agree with TRBD2. CDR1 is SGHRS, CDR2 YFSETQ, per germline. This CDR3 comprises 15 residues. Trimming removed 3 bases from V and 2 bases from J; junction bases left unmatched: 6. CDR3 residues: CASSYLGGDTDTQYF. CDR3 sequence (DNA): TGCGCCAGCAGCTATTTGGGAGGGGACACAGATACGCAGTATTTT.

This clonotype was picked up many times. This rearrangement joins TRBV14 to TRBJ2-7; tentatively, D is TRBD1 or TRBD2 (6 bases each). Germline CDR1 reads SGHDN; CDR2 reads FVKESK. This CDR3 region has 17 residues. The ends were cut back, 3 bases at V and 0 bases at J, with 18 bases in the middle. Written as DNA, the CDR3 is TGTGCCAGCAGCCACCGGAGGGAGGACAGCGGCTCCTACGAGCAGTACGTC. It translates to CASSHRREDSGSYEQYV.